A single sample gave rise to the 22 T cell receptor beta chains below, sequenced in a study of tissue T cells after allogeneic stem cell transplantation. Generated by immunoSEQ multiplex PCR, the TCRdb table keeps only in-frame clones and is missing some. The repertoire holds around 6,800 clones, with about 35% as singletons. Time point noted: mouse harvest day 14 after allogeneic transplant. Tail vein injection delivered 10^7 T-cell-depleted bone marrow cells and 10^6 splenic CD5+ T cells. The sequencing input was skin. All receptors derive from a female BALB/c mouse given C57BL/6 T cells with graft-versus-host disease after an allogeneic hematopoietic cell transplant.

To note about this clone: A read error may be the cause here, since a much bigger clone is one base away. Mouse gene names and germline throughout. CDR3 bases read: TGTGCCAGCAGTCTGTCAGGGGCAAACACAGAAGTCTTC. Translation: CASSLSGANTEVF. In full, the CDR3 reads CASSLSGANTEVFF. This rearrangement joins TRBV26 to TRBJ1-1, with D perhaps TRBD1 (5 bases). The read terminates 1 residue ahead of where the CDR3 ends, so the germline J gene completes it. This CDR3 comprises 14 residues. With 0 bases removed from V and 0 bases from J, the gap between germline ends came to 5 bases. Germline CDR1 and CDR2: KGHPV and FQNQEV (reference sequence). Full variable domain (missing parts from reference TRBV26 and TRBJ1-1): NSKVIQTPRYLVKGQGQKAKMRCIPEKGHPVVFWYQQNKNNEFKFLINFQNQEVLQQIDMTEKRFSAECPSNSPCSLEIQSSEAGDSALYLCASSLSGANTEVFFGKGTRLTVV.

Worth noting for this clone: Gene and germline names: mouse. The read gets to within 1 residue of the CDR3 end, and the germline J gene fills in the rest. V is TRBV23 and J is TRBJ2-1; TRBD1 is taken as the D call from the table, unchecked against the DNA. Germline V CDR1 and CDR2: KGHTA, FQNQQP. The CDR3 runs 15 residues. The CDR3 sequence: CSSSQSRRKYAEQFF. The part of the CDR3 DNA that was read is TGCTCCAGCAGTCAATCGCGCAGGAAATATGCTGAGCAGTTC.

In the case of this clone: Gene names and germline match the mouse. The observed sequence ends 1 residue before the CDR3 terminus, with the missing tail filled in from the germline J gene. The rearrangement joins TRBV13-2 to TRBJ2-1; TRBD2 matches 11 bases. Germline V gives CDR1 NNHNN, CDR2 SYGAGS (reference sequence). This CDR3 spans 14 amino acids. With 3 bases clipped from V and 10 bases from J, the junction kept 6 bases outside the gene matches. CDR3 loop: CASGGDWGTKEQFF. Incomplete CDR3 DNA: TGTGCCAGCGGTGGGGACTGGGGGACTAAGGAGCAGTTC.

As for this clone: Gene names refer to mouse genes. The read comes to an end 1 residue before the CDR3 does, leaving the germline J gene to fill in the end. V gene TRBV3 combines with J gene TRBJ1-3; D is possibly TRBD1 (5 bases). This CDR3 is 14 amino acids long. Germline V gene data show CDR1 as SNHLY and CDR2 as FYNGKV (reference sequence). V lost 1 base and J 2 bases, leaving 6 bases between the germline ends. CDR3 region: CASSLGGAGNTLYF. CDR3 bases read: TGTGCCAGCAGCTTAGGGGGGGCTGGAAATACGCTCTAT.

In this sample, this clone turned up once. Mouse gene names apply. The CDR3 goes on 1 residue after the read ends, and that part is filled in from the germline J gene. The chain links TRBV23 to TRBJ2-7; the table's D gene call, TRBD2, was not cross checked with the DNA. Looked up from germline, CDR1 is KGHTA and CDR2 is FQNQQP. The CDR3 spans 15 residues. The CDR3 sequence: CSSSRDWGFSYEQYF. Partial CDR3 DNA: TGCTCCAGCAGTCGAGACTGGGGGTTCTCCTATGAACAGTAC.

This clone is categorized as medium-sized (0.01 to 0.1%). The genes are named according to mouse. The read falls 1 residue short of the CDR3 end, and the missing part is taken from the germline J gene. Other DNA sequences in this specimen translate into the identical CDR3. V is TRBV26 and J is TRBJ1-1; TRBD1 is a possible D gene (5 bases). Trimming removed 5 bases at V and 0 bases at J, with 7 bases between. There are 13 residues in the CDR3. Germline V gives CDR1 KGHPV, CDR2 FQNQEV (reference sequence). CDR3 DNA (partial): TGTGCCAGCAGTAGGGGACAGAACACAGAAGTCTTC. Translation gives CASSRGQNTEVF. The full CDR3 is CASSRGQNTEVFF.

As concerns this clone: Mouse names are used for the genes. With the read ending 1 residue before the CDR3 end, the germline J gene is used to fill in that end. The chain links TRBV5 to TRBJ1-6; weak D call: TRBD1 (6 bases). TRBJ1-6 is marked as an open reading frame, function uncertain. Germline lookup yields CDR1 LGHNA and CDR2 YNLKQL (reference sequence). V lost 4 bases and J lost 3, with 7 bases in between. The CDR3 runs to 14 residues. CDR3 DNA, as far as it was read: TGTGCCAGCAGCCGGGACATCTATAATTCGCCCCTCTAC. Protein: CASSRDIYNSPLY. The entire CDR3 protein reads CASSRDIYNSPLYF.

In this sample, this clone turned up a few times. Gene names are the mouse ones. The read gets to within 1 residue of the CDR3 end, and the germline J gene fills in the rest. The chain is built from TRBV3 and TRBJ2-3, with D unclear. Germline V gene lookup returns CDR1 SNHLY and CDR2 FYNGKV (reference sequence). Trimming removed 2 bases from V and 2 bases from J, with 5 bases in between. CDR3 length: 13 residues. The sequenced part of the CDR3 DNA is TGTGCCAGCAGCTTACCATATGCAGAAACGCTGTAT. Residues: CASSLPYAETLY. The whole CDR3 reads CASSLPYAETLYF.

Concerning this clone: The listed genes are named as in mouse. Incomplete CDR3 DNA: TGTGCTAGCAGTAGACTGGGGGGGCCCTATGAACAGTAC. Amino acids: CASSRLGGPYEQY. The CDR3 in full is CASSRLGGPYEQYF. The chain uses TRBV17 and TRBJ2-7; 10 nucleotides match TRBD2. The read gets to within 1 residue of the CDR3 end, and the germline J gene fills in the rest. The J segment lost 2 bases and the V segment lost 2 bases, leaving 0 bases of the junction unmatched. The CDR3 spans 14 residues. In germline, CDR1 is MNHDT, CDR2 YYDKIL.

To note about this clone: Germline and genes here are mouse. The CDR3 end falls 1 residue outside the read, so it is completed with the germline J gene. The chain links TRBV5 to TRBJ2-7, with 10 bases identical to TRBD2. J was trimmed by 5 bases and V by 3 bases; bases with no gene match: 7. This CDR3 is built from 15 residues. CDR1 is LGHNA and CDR2 is YNLKQL in the germline V gene (reference sequence). This CDR3 is CASSHHWGGRDEQYF. The CDR3 DNA, read in part, is TGTGCCAGCAGCCATCACTGGGGGGGGCGCGATGAACAGTAC.

This clone was seen more than once but under ten times. Genes and germline come from the mouse. The covered CDR3 bases are TGTGCCAGCAGCGGGACATTCCAAGACACCCAGTAC. This sequence encodes CASSGTFQDTQY. The complete CDR3 protein is CASSGTFQDTQYF. V is TRBV26 and J is TRBJ2-5, with TRBD1 as a possible D gene (6 bases). The read gets to within 1 residue of the CDR3 end, and the germline J gene fills in the rest. The CDR3 extends over 13 amino acids. The V end lost 6 bases, the J end lost 2 bases, and 9 bases lay between the germline ends. CDR1 and CDR2 from the germline V gene are KGHPV and FQNQEV (reference sequence).

This clone is judged large. The gene names here belong to mouse. The CDR3 end is not reached by the read, which stops 1 residue before it; the germline J gene fills it in. The V gene is TRBV16, the J gene TRBJ2-7, with 9 bases lining up with TRBD2. The CDR3 runs to 15 residues. Unmatched junction bases numbered 7, after V lost 5 bases and J lost 2 bases. Germline V gives CDR1 SGHSA, CDR2 FRNQAP. The CDR3 sequence: CASSIGGLGAYEQYF. CDR3 DNA, as far as it was read: TGTGCAAGCAGCATAGGGGGACTGGGCGCCTATGAACAGTAC.

As to this clone: The listed genes are named as in mouse. The CDR3 goes on 1 residue after the read ends, and that part is filled in from the germline J gene. The genes are TRBV26 and TRBJ2-4; 11 nucleotides match TRBD2. Germline V gives CDR1 KGHPV, CDR2 FQNQEV (reference sequence). The trim removed 4 bases at V and 1 base at J, leaving 4 bases unmatched. The CDR3 consists of 16 residues. The CDR3 bases that were read are TGTGCCAGCAGTCCGGACTGGGGGGCTGGTCAAAACACCTTGTAC. Encoded protein: CASSPDWGAGQNTLY. The whole CDR3 protein is CASSPDWGAGQNTLYF.

This clone was counted a few times. Gene names and germline refer to mouse. The missing CDR3 end, 1 residue past where the read stops, is filled in from the germline J gene. This chain joins TRBV26 and TRBJ1-6; D is possibly TRBD1 (5 bases). TRBJ1-6 is an ORF, with its function uncertain. Germline assignment: CDR1 KGHPV and CDR2 FQNQEV (reference sequence). The V end lost 3 bases, the J end lost 9 bases, and 12 bases lay between the germline ends. The CDR3 is 14 residues long. The CDR3 spells CASSLGTGSSPLYF. The sequenced part of the CDR3 DNA is TGTGCCAGCAGTCTCGGGACGGGGAGTTCGCCCCTCTAC.

This clone turned up a few times. Here the gene names and germline are mouse. The CDR3 extends 1 residue past the end of the read, so its final part is completed from the germline J gene. The chain has TRBV13-2 and TRBJ2-4, with 7 bases aligning to TRBD2. The CDR3 sequence is 14 residues long. V dropped 3 bases and J dropped 6; count of bases not matched to a gene: 7. Germline V lookup: CDR1 NNHNN, CDR2 SYGAGS (reference sequence). CDR3 protein: CASGAAGGGNTLYF. Partial CDR3 DNA: TGTGCCAGCGGTGCGGCTGGGGGAGGGAACACCTTGTAC.

This clone was picked up a small number of times. Genes here carry mouse names. Read coverage stops 1 residue before the CDR3 terminus; the germline J gene supplies the remainder. The chain has TRBV12-2 and TRBJ1-2, with 9 positions matching TRBD1. The CDR3 consists of 14 residues. The V gene's germline CDR1 is SGHLS and CDR2 HYDKME. With V trimmed by 1 base and J by 3 bases, 2 bases remained unmatched. The CDR3 sequence: CASSLRQGDSDYTF. The CDR3 bases that were read are TGTGCCAGCTCTCTGAGACAGGGGGACTCCGACTACACC.

This clone was detected a few times. The germline and genes are mouse ones. Read sequence stops 1 residue before the CDR3 end, and the germline J gene provides the missing end. V gene TRBV12-2 combines with J gene TRBJ2-5; 9 nucleotides line up with TRBD2. Trimming took 3 bases from V and 4 from J; bases not matched to a gene: 1. Germline V gene sequence: CDR1 SGHLS, CDR2 HYDKME. This CDR3 contains 13 residues. CDR3 loop: CASSAGGEDTQYF. The sequenced part of the CDR3 DNA is TGTGCCAGCTCTGCTGGGGGGGAAGACACCCAGTAC. The full variable domain, its missing parts supplied by reference TRBV12-2 and TRBJ2-5, is NSGVVQSPRYIIKGKGERSILKCIPISGHLSVAWYQQTQGQELKFFIQHYDKMERDKGNLPSRFSVQQFDDYHSEMNMSALELEDSAVYFCASSAGGEDTQYFGPGTRLLVL.

On this clone itself: Here the gene names and germline are mouse. Read coverage stops 1 residue before the CDR3 terminus; the germline J gene supplies the remainder. The chain has TRBV26 and TRBJ1-5; a possible D gene is TRBD1 (5 bases). Trimming removed 4 bases from V and 7 bases from J, with 5 bases in between. The CDR3 length is 11 residues. CDR1 and CDR2 from the germline V gene are KGHPV and FQNQEV (reference sequence). The CDR3 here is CASSRQQAPLF. The part of the CDR3 DNA that was read is TGTGCCAGCAGTCGACAGCAGGCTCCGCTT.

There are a few counts of this clone. Germline and genes here are mouse. The CDR3 goes on 1 residue after the read ends, and that part is filled in from the germline J gene. The V and J genes are TRBV23 and TRBJ2-7; the table's D call of TRBD2 was not tested on the DNA. This CDR3 contains 14 residues. Germline V gene lookup returns CDR1 KGHTA and CDR2 FQNQQP. CDR3 loop: CSSSQSLGTYEQYF. CDR3 DNA (partial): TGCTCCAGCAGTCAATCGCTGGGTACCTATGAACAGTAC. The complete variable domain, with remaining parts taken from reference TRBV23 and TRBJ2-7, reads DAAVTQKPRYLIKMKGQEAEMKCIPEKGHTAVFWYQQKQSKELKFLIYFQNQQPLDQIDMVKERFSAVCPSSSLCSLGIRTCEAEDSALYLCSSSQSLGTYEQYFGPGTRLTVL.

Points on this clone: Gene names refer to mouse genes. CDR3 DNA (partial): TGCACCTGCAGTGGGGACAGCTCCTATGAACAGTAC. Amino acids: CTCSGDSSYEQY. Given in full, the CDR3 is CTCSGDSSYEQYF. The chain is built from TRBV1 and TRBJ2-7, with 7 bases aligning to TRBD1. The read finishes 1 residue shy of the CDR3 end, and the germline J gene is used to complete it. The CDR3 has 13 residues. J lost 0 bases, V lost 4 bases, and 0 bases had no gene match. Germline loops: CDR1 NSQYPW, CDR2 LRSPGD (reference sequence).

In the case of this clone: Genes and germline are mouse. The read gets to within 1 residue of the CDR3 end, and the germline J gene fills in the rest. The chain recombines TRBV26 with TRBJ1-1, with D unclear. Between the trimmed V and J ends, which lost 2 bases and 0 bases, there was a span of 4 bases. Germline V gives CDR1 KGHPV, CDR2 FQNQEV (reference sequence). The CDR3 has 13 amino acids. Incomplete CDR3 DNA: TGTGCCAGCAGTCTGGCGGCAAACACAGAAGTCTTC. It encodes CASSLAANTEVF. In full, the CDR3 reads CASSLAANTEVFF.

This clone is labeled as medium-sized. Gene names are mouse gene names. The read finishes 1 residue shy of the CDR3 end, and the germline J gene is used to complete it. The rearrangement links TRBV26 to TRBJ2-4; D call uncertain. The germline V gene has CDR1 KGHPV and CDR2 FQNQEV (reference sequence). The ends were cut back, 4 bases at V and 3 bases at J, with 2 bases in the middle. CDR3 length: 11 residues. The part of the CDR3 DNA that was read is TGTGCCAGCAGTCCCCAAAACACCTTGTAC. Translation gives CASSPQNTLY. The full CDR3 sequence reads CASSPQNTLYF.